Following are 9 T cell receptor beta chains from one sample sequenced in a study of T cells in Graves' hyperthyroidism and ophthalmopathy. Amplification targeted TCR beta CDR3 regions from RNA transcripts. HTBI primers were employed in a first-round RT-PCR of the TCR CDR3. TCRdb fed the multiplex PCR reads into MiXCR, producing one record per CDR3 protein. The profile shows some 460,000 distinct CDR3 sequences, less than 20% of them singletons. Source material: blood. All receptors derive from a young woman with Graves' hyperthyroidism.

This clonotype was found many times. V is TRBV20-1 and J is TRBJ1-1, with D hard to call. Per the germline V gene, CDR1 is DFQATT and CDR2 is SNEGSKA (reference sequence). Trimming removed 0 bases at V and 1 base at J, with 9 bases between. The CDR3 sequence is 14 residues long. In DNA, the CDR3 is TGCAGTGCTAGAGAAGGCATTAAGAACACTGAAGCTTTCTTT. Protein sequence: CSAREGIKNTEAFF.

This clonotype was found many times. The V and J genes are TRBV7-9 and TRBJ2-5; 8 bases are a match to TRBD2. CDR3 length equals 17 residues. The V gene end was trimmed by 7 bases and the J gene end by 2 bases; junction bases not matched to a gene: 15. Germline V gives CDR1 SEHNR, CDR2 FQNEAQ (reference sequence). In DNA form, the CDR3 reads TGTGCCAGCACCGGGGGGGCAGGCGGGAATCAGCAAGAGACCCAGTACTTC. Translated: CASTGGAGGNQQETQYF.

Details on this clonotype: A read error may explain this, as a much larger clone is one base away. In this CDR3 the conserved last residue, phenylalanine or tryptophan, is missing, so a read error is likely. The V gene is TRBV2, the J gene TRBJ1-1; no definite D call. CDR3 length: 15 amino acids. The germline gives CDR1 SNHLY, CDR2 FYNNEI. Between the trimmed V and J ends, which lost 7 bases and 1 base, there was a span of 16 bases. CDR3 region: CASKPTEPGNTEAFL. In DNA, the CDR3 is TGTGCCAGCAAACCTACAGAGCCCGGGAACACTGAAGCTTTCCTT.

This clonotype occurred many times. The genes are TRBV7-3 and TRBJ2-1; 13 bases are a match to TRBD2. This CDR3 comprises 17 residues. Losses at the gene ends were 4 bases for V and 7 bases for J; bases not matched to a gene: 10. The germline V gene has CDR1 SGHTA and CDR2 FQGTGA. The CDR3 nucleotides read TGTGCCAGCAGCTCGGACTGGACTAGCGGGAGTAAAAATGAGCAGTTCTTC. Its translation: CASSSDWTSGSKNEQFF. The variable domain in full, with the rest retrieved from reference TRBV7-3 and TRBJ2-1, is GAGVSQTPSNKVTEKGKYVELRCDPISGHTALYWYRQSLGQGPEFLIYFQGTGAADDSGLPNDRFFAVRPEGSVSTLKIQRTERGDSAVYLCASSSDWTSGSKNEQFFGPGTRLTVL.

This clonotype appeared many times. The chain carries TRBV5-1 and TRBJ1-1; no firm D call. Germline CDR1 SGHRS, CDR2 YFSETQ. The CDR3 loop spans 14 amino acids. The V gene lost 4 bases and the J gene lost 2 bases, with 12 bases spanning the gap. The CDR3 nucleotides read TGCGCCAGCAGCCCCACAGTAATTAACACTGAAGCTTTCTTT. This sequence encodes CASSPTVINTEAFF.

This clonotype was observed a few times. This chain joins TRBV6-1 and TRBJ2-1, with D unresolved. The CDR3 loop spans 12 amino acids. The germline V and J ends were trimmed by 5 bases and 10 bases, with 12 bases remaining between them. CDR1 is MNHNS, CDR2 SASEGT, per germline. The CDR3 spells CASSNPLREQFF. The CDR3, as DNA: TGTGCCAGCAGTAACCCACTACGGGAGCAGTTCTTC.

The chain is built from TRBV20-1 and TRBJ1-4; 9 bases are a match to TRBD1. The CDR3 runs 18 residues. Per the germline V gene, CDR1 is DFQATT and CDR2 is SNEGSKA (reference sequence). With 5 bases clipped from V and 6 bases from J, the junction kept 19 bases outside the gene matches. CDR3 bases: TGCAGTGCTGCCAAGGACAGGGGCGCGACAAGCCCCGATGAAAAACTGTTTTTT. It is translated as CSAAKDRGATSPDEKLFF.

J is TRBJ2-5 and V is TRBV4-3; D may be TRBD1 or TRBD2 (7 bases each). The CDR3 totals 15 residues. Germline CDR1 reads LGHNA; CDR2 reads YSLEER. V dropped 4 bases and J dropped 5 bases, with 17 bases sitting between them. CDR3 sequence (DNA): TGCGCCAGCAGCCTGCAGGGGGAGGGTAGGGAGACCCAGTACTTC. It yields the protein CASSLQGEGRETQYF.

This clonotype was recorded at least ten times. The chain carries TRBV10-3 and TRBJ1-5, with D hard to call. V was clipped by 3 bases and J by 0 bases, with 3 bases between them. This CDR3 contains 13 residues. CDR1 ENHRY and CDR2 SYGVKD come from the germline V gene. CDR3 nucleotide sequence: TGTGCCATCAGTGAATATAGCAATCAGCCCCAGCATTTT. Translating gives CAISEYSNQPQHF.